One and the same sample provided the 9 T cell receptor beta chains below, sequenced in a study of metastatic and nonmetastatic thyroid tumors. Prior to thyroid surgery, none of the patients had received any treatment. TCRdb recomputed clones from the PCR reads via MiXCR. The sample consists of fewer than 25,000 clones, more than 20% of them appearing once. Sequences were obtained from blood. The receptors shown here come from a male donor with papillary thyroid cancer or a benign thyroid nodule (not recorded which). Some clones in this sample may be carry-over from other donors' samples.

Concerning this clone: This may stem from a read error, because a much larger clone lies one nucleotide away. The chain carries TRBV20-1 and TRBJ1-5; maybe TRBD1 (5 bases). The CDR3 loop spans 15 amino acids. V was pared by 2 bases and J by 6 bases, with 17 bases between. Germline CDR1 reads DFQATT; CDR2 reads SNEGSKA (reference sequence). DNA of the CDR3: TGCAGTGCTAGATATAGTGGGGGGGACGGTCAGCCCCAGCATTTT. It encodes CSARYSGGDGQPQHF.

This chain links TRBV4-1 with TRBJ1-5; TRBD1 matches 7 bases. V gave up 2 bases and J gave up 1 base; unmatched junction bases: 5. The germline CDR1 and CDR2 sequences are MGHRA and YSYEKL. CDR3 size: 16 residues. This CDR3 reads CASSQTDRSSNQPQHF. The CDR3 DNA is TGCGCCAGCAGCCAAACGGACAGGAGCAGCAATCAGCCCCAGCATTTT.

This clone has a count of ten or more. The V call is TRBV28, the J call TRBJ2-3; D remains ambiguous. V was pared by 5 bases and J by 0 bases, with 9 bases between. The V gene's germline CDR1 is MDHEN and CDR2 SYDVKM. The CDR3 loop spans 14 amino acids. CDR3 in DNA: TGTGCCAGCAGTAGTCTTGGCAGCACAGATACGCAGTATTTT. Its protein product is CASSSLGSTDTQYF.

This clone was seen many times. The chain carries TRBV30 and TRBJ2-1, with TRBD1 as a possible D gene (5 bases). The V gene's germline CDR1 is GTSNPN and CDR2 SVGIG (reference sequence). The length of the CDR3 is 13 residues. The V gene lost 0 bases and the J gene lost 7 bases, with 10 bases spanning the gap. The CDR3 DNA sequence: TGTGCCTGGAGTGTAGGGGTTGGGAATGAGCAGTTCTTC. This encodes CAWSVGVGNEQFF.

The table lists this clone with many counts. The CDR3 DNA reads TGCGCCAGCAGCCAAGCAGCCGGACAGGGGAGCTACGAGCAGTACTTC. Residues: CASSQAAGQGSYEQYF. The chain is built from TRBV4-3 and TRBJ2-7, with 9 bases aligning to TRBD1. The V segment lost 1 base and the J segment 3 bases; nucleotides outside the gene matches: 7. The V gene's germline CDR1 is LGHNA and CDR2 YSLEER. CDR3 size: 16 residues.

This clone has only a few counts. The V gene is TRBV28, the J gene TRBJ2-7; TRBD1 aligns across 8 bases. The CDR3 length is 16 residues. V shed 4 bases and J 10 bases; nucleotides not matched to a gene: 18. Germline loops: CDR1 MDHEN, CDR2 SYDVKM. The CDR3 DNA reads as TGTGCCAGCAGTTCCGCGTGGACAGGGATCCCCTGCGATCAGTACTTC. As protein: CASSSAWTGIPCDQYF.

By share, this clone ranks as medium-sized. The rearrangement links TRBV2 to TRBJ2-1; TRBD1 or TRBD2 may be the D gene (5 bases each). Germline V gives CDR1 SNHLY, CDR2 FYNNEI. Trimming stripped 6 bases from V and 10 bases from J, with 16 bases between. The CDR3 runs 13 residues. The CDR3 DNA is TGTGCCAGCAGACCCTCGGGACGGCCCGAGCAGTTCTTC. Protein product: CASRPSGRPEQFF.

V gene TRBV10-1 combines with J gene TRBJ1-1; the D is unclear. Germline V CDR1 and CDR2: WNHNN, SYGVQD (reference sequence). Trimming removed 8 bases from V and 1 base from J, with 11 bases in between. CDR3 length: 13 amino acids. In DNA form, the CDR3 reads TGCGCCAGCCGTTGGAAGAAGAACACTGAAGCTTTCTTT. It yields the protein CASRWKKNTEAFF.

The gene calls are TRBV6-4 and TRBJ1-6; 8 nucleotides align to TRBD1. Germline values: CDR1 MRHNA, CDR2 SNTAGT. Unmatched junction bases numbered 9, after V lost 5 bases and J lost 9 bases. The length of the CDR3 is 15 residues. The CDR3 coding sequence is TGTGCCAGCAGTCTGGTACAGGGGGTGTGTTCACCCCTCCACTTT. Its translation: CASSLVQGVCSPLHF.